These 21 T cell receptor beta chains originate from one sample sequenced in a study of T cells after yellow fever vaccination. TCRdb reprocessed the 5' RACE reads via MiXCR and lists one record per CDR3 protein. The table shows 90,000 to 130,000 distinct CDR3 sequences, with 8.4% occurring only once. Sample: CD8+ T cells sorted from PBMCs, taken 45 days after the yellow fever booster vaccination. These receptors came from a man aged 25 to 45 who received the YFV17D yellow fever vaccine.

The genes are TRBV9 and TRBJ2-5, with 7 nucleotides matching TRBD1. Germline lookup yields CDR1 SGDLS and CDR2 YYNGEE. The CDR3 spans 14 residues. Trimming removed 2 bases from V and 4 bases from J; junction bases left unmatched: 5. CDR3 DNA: TGTGCCAGCAGCGTTACAGGGGCCCCAGAGACCCAGTACTTC. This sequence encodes CASSVTGAPETQYF.

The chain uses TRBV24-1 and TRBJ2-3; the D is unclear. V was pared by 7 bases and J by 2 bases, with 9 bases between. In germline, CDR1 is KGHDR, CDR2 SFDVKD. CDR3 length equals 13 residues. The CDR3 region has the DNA TGTGCCACCAGGGAAGGAGACACAGATACGCAGTATTTT. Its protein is CATREGDTDTQYF.

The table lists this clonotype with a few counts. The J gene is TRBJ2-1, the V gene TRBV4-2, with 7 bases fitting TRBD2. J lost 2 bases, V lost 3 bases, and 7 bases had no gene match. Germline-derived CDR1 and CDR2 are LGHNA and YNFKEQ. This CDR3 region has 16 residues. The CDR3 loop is CASSQEAGNTYNEQFF. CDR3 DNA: TGTGCCAGCAGCCAGGAAGCGGGAAACACCTACAATGAGCAGTTCTTC.

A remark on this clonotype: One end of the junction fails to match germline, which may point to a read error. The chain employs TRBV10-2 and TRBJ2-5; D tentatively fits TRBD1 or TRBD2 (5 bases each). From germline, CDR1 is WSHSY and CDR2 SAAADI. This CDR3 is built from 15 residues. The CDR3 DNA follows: TGCGCCAGCAGCGGAGGTCCTCCTAGACAAGGGACCAAGTACTTC. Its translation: CASSGGPPRQGTKYF.

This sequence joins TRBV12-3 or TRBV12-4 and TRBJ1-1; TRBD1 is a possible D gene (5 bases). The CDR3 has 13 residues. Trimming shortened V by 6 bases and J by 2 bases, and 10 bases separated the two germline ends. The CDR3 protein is CASSLGTNTEAFF. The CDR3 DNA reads TGTGCCAGCAGCTTGGGGACCAACACTGAAGCTTTCTTT.

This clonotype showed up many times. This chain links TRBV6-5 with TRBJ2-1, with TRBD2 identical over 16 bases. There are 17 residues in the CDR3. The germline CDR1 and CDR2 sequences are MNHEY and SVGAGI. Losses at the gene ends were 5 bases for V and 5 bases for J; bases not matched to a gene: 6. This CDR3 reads CASSPGTSGRAHNEQFF. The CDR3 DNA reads TGTGCCAGCAGTCCCGGGACTAGCGGGAGGGCCCACAATGAGCAGTTCTTC.

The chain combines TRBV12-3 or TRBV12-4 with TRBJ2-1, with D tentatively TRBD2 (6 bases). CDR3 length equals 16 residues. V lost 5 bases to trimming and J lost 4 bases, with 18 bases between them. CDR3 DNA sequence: TGTGCCAGCAGTCCCAGCCTAATCGGGACTTACAATGAGCAGTTCTTC. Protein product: CASSPSLIGTYNEQFF.

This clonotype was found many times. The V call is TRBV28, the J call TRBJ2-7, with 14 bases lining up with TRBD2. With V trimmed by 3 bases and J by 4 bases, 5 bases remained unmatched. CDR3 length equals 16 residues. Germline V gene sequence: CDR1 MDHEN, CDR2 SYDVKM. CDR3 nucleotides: TGTGCCAGCAGTTTTTCGGGACTAGCGGGAGAATACGAGCAGTACTTC. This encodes CASSFSGLAGEYEQYF.

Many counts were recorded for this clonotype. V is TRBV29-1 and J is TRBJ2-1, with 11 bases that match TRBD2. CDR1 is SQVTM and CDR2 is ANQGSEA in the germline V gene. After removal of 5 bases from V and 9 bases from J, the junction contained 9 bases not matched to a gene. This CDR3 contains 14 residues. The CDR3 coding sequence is TGCAGCGTTTTTAGCGGGAGGGGGGATGGTGAGCAGTTCTTC. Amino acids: CSVFSGRGDGEQFF.

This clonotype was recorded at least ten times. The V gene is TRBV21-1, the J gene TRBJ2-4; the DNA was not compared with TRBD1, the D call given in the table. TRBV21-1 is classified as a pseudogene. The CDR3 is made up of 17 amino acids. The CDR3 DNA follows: TGTGCCAGCAGCCCGCGAGGGGACGGATCCTTCAAAAACATTCAGTACTTC. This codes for CASSPRGDGSFKNIQYF.

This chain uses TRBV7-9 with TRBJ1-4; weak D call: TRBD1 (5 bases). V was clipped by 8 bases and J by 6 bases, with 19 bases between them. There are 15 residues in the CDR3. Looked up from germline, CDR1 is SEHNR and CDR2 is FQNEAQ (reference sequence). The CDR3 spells CASSAPWGMDEKLFF. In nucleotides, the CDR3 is TGTGCCAGCTCGGCCCCGTGGGGGATGGATGAAAAACTGTTTTTT.

Here the CDR3 reads CASSFGGGAYNEQFF. The CDR3 region has the DNA TGTGCCAGCAGCTTTGGGGGCGGAGCCTACAATGAGCAGTTCTTC. This chain uses TRBV7-9 with TRBJ2-1; perhaps TRBD1 as D (6 bases). With 3 bases removed from V and 2 bases from J, the gap between germline ends came to 11 bases. Germline CDR1 reads SEHNR; CDR2 reads FQNEAQ (reference sequence). The CDR3 is 15 residues long.

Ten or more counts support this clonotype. CDR3 sequence: CASSTGREQYF. CDR3 coding DNA: TGTGCCAGCAGTACCGGGAGGGAGCAGTACTTC. The V call is TRBV12-3 or TRBV12-4, the J call TRBJ2-7; 7 nucleotides align to TRBD2. This CDR3 is 11 amino acids long. V shed 5 bases, J shed 7 bases, and the junction held 2 bases outside the gene matches.

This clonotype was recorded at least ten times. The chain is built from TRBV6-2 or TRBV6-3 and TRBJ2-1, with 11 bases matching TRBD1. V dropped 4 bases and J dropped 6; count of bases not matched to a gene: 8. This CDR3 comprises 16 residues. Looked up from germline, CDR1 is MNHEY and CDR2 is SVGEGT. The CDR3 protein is CASSSLDRGPSNEQFF. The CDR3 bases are TGTGCCAGCAGTTCCTTGGACAGGGGGCCTTCCAATGAGCAGTTCTTC.

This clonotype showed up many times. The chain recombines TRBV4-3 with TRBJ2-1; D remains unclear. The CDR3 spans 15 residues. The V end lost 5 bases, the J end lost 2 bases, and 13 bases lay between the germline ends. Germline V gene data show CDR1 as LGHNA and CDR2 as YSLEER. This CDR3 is CASSARMQAYNEQFF. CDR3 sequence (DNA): TGCGCCAGCAGCGCCCGGATGCAGGCCTACAATGAGCAGTTCTTC.

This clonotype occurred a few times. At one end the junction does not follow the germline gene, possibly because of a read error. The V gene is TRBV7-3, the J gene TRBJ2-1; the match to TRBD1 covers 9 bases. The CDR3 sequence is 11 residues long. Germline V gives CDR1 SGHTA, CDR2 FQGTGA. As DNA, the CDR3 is TGTGCCAGCAGCTCCGGGACAGGGCATAGTTTC. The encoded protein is CASSSGTGHSF.

The CDR3 DNA is TGTGCCAGCTCACCTGACAGGGGATACACTGAAGCTTTCTTT. It is translated as CASSPDRGYTEAFF. J is TRBJ1-1 and V is TRBV18; 8 positions match TRBD1. The germline gives CDR1 KGHSH, CDR2 LQKENI. Losses at the gene ends were 3 bases for V and 3 bases for J; bases not matched to a gene: 3. The CDR3 length is 14 residues.

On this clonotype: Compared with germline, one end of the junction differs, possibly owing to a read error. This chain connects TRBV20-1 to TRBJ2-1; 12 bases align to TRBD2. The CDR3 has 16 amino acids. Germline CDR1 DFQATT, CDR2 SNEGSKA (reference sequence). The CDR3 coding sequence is TGCTGTGCCACTATTCCCGGACTAGCGGGATCCAATGAGCAGTTCTTC. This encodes CCATIPGLAGSNEQFF.

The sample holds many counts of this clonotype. CDR3 in amino acids: CASSLEGDEQFF. CDR3 in DNA: TGTGCCAGCAGCTTGGAAGGGGATGAGCAGTTCTTC. The rearrangement links TRBV7-8 to TRBJ2-1; D perhaps matches TRBD1 (5 bases). The CDR3 length is 12 residues. Per germline, CDR1 SGHVS and CDR2 FQNEAQ. Between the trimmed V and J ends, which lost 3 bases and 8 bases, there was a span of 8 bases.

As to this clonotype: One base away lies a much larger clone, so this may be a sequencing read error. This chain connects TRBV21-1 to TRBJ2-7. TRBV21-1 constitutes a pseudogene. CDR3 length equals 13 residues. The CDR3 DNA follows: TGTGCCAGCAGCCCCGACACCCCCTACAAGCAGTACTTC. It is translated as CASSPDTPYKQYF.

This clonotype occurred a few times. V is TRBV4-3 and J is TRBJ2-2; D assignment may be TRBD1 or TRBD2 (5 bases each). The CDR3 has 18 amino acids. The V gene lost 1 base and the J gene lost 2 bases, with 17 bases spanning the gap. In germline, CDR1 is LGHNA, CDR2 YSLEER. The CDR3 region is CASSQVGTPLSNTGELFF. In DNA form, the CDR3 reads TGCGCCAGCAGCCAAGTAGGGACCCCACTATCTAACACCGGGGAGCTGTTTTTT.